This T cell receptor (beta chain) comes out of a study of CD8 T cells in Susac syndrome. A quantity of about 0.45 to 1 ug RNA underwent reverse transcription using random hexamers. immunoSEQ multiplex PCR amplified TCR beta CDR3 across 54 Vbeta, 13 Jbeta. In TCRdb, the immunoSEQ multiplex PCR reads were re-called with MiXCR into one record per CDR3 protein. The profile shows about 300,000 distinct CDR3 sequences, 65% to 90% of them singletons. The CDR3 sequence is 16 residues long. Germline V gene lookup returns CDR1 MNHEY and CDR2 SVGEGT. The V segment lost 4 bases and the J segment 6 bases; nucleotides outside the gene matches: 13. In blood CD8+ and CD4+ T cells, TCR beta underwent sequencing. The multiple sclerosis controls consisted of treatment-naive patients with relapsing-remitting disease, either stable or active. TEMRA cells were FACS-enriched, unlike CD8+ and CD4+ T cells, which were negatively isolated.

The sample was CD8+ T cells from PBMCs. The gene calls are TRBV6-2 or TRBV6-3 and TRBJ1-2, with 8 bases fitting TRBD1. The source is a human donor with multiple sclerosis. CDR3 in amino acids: CASSSYVTGEGHGYTF. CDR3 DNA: TGTGCCAGCAGTTCCTACGTGACAGGGGAAGGACATGGCTACACCTTC.